The rows below give T cell receptor beta chains drawn from one sample of a study of CD8+ T cells in alopecia areata. Clones were sequenced by immunoSEQ multiplex PCR, and TCRdb holds only the in-frame ones, with some missing. This sample has about 200,000 clones, with more than 55% found just once. The material sequenced was CD8+ T cells sorted from blood. Receptors were obtained from a human donor in good health. Both conserved end residues are part of each CDR3. Fields, in order: J gene, V gene, clone size, D gene, CDR3 protein, CDR3 DNA. A D gene is named only where the DNA matches it firmly. Some rows have no size entry. The others give once, few or many, or a class for an expanded clone.

TRBJ2-7 TRBV30 - TRBD1 CAWSRDSLSYEQYF TGTGCCTGGAGTCGGGACAGCCTCTCCTACGAGCAGTACTTC
TRBJ2-7 TRBV2 - - CASSGRTHTYEQYF TGTGCCAGCAGTGGTCGGACTCACACCTACGAGCAGTACTTC
TRBJ1-1 TRBV9 - - CASSAATGPNTEAFF TGTGCCAGCAGCGCAGCCACAGGGCCGAACACTGAAGCTTTCTTT
TRBJ2-5 TRBV29-1 - - CSAPDRYQETQYF TGCAGCGCTCCCGACAGATATCAAGAGACCCAGTACTTC
TRBJ1-5 TRBV7-9 few - CASSSTGGLEQPQHF TGTGCCAGCAGCTCTACAGGAGGGTTAGAGCAGCCCCAGCATTTT
TRBJ1-1 TRBV29-1 - - CTGQGQGNTEAFF TGCACGGGGCAGGGGCAGGGGAACACTGAAGCTTTCTTT
TRBJ2-1 TRBV5-6 - - CASSALKNNEQFF TGTGCCAGCAGCGCGTTGAAGAACAATGAGCAGTTCTTC
TRBJ2-7 TRBV19 - - CASSWAADYEQYF TGTGCCAGTAGTTGGGCCGCGGACTACGAGCAGTACTTC
TRBJ1-4 TRBV30 - - CAWSVPREVEKLFF TGTGCCTGGAGTGTTCCCAGGGAGGTTGAAAAACTGTTTTTT
TRBJ2-1 TRBV2 - - CASSVGTRGYNEQFF TGTGCCAGCAGTGTAGGCACAAGGGGTTACAATGAGCAGTTCTTC
TRBJ1-5 TRBV7-9 - - CASSIGNQPQHF TGTGCCAGCAGTATCGGCAATCAGCCCCAGCATTTT
TRBJ2-7 TRBV5-6 few TRBD1 CASSLVGTGSYEQYF TGTGCCAGCAGCTTAGTAGGGACAGGGTCCTACGAGCAGTACTTC